These 7 T cell receptor beta chains share one sample of origin, sequenced in a study of T cell responses to AZD1222 COVID-19 vaccine. The data were produced by immunoSEQ multiplex PCR, yet TCRdb's version contains in-frame clones alone and is incomplete. The profile covers about 93,000 clones, with roughly 89% appearing a single time and over 2.5% taken by the ten largest. The starting material was peripheral blood, obtained on day 0 of MenACWY control vaccination. These receptors were collected from an adult in good health.

The V gene is TRBV16, the J gene TRBJ2-6, with a weak D call TRBD1 (6 bases). The CDR3 contains 16 residues. Germline CDR1 is KGHSY and CDR2 is FQNENV. V was pared by 3 bases and J by 4 bases, with 13 bases between. The CDR3 region has the DNA TGTGCCAGCAGCCATCCTCCAGGGGTCGGGGCCAACGTCCTGACTTTC. Translation gives CASSHPPGVGANVLTF.

The CDR3 nucleotides are TGTGCCAGCAGCGATGGACAGGGCCTAAATTCACCCCTCCACTTT. Translating it yields CASSDGQGLNSPLHF. V is TRBV28 and J is TRBJ1-6, with 8 bases lining up with TRBD1. The CDR3 is 15 residues long. The V segment lost 6 bases and the J segment 7 bases; nucleotides outside the gene matches: 8. Germline lookup yields CDR1 MDHEN and CDR2 SYDVKM.

This clone came up once. V gene TRBV19 combines with J gene TRBJ1-5, with 7 bases aligning to TRBD1. The CDR3 has 15 residues. The germline gives CDR1 LNHDA, CDR2 SQIVND (reference sequence). V lost 1 base to trimming and J lost 4 bases; unmatched junction nucleotides: 4. CDR3 nucleotides: TGTGCCAGTAGTATAGGTCACAGGGGAAATCAGCCCCAGCATTTT. This codes for CASSIGHRGNQPQHF.

The J gene is TRBJ2-1, the V gene TRBV6-2 or TRBV6-3; D remains ambiguous. This CDR3 spans 12 amino acids. From germline, CDR1 is MNHEY and CDR2 SVGEGT. V shed 5 bases and J shed 10 bases, with 12 bases lying between them. CDR3 in DNA: TGTGCCAGCAGTCCGTCGGACGAGGAGCAGTTCTTC. Its translation: CASSPSDEEQFF.

The J gene is TRBJ2-5, the V gene TRBV19, with D uncertain. Trimming left V 4 bases short and J 2 bases short, with 8 bases between. The CDR3 loop spans 13 amino acids. Per the germline V gene, CDR1 is LNHDA and CDR2 is SQIVND (reference sequence). In DNA, the CDR3 is TGTGCCAGTAGTACGAATCGTCAAGAGACCCAGTACTTC. Translated: CASSTNRQETQYF.

The chain has TRBV7-3 and TRBJ1-1; D not resolved. V lost 5 bases and J 6 bases, leaving 13 bases between the germline ends. The CDR3 has 13 residues. From germline, CDR1 is SGHTA and CDR2 FQGTGA. The CDR3 reads CASSADAAAEAFF. CDR3 coding DNA: TGTGCCAGCAGCGCCGATGCGGCAGCTGAAGCTTTCTTT.

As DNA, the CDR3 is TGTGCCAGCAGCCCCCTGGGACAGGTCACTGAAGCTTTCTTT. This gives the protein CASSPLGQVTEAFF. This chain uses TRBV5-8 with TRBJ1-1; 8 positions match TRBD1. The germline V gene encodes CDR1 SGHTS and CDR2 YDEGEE. This CDR3 has 14 residues. The junction had 6 bases not matched to a gene; V was cut back by 4 bases and J by 4 bases.